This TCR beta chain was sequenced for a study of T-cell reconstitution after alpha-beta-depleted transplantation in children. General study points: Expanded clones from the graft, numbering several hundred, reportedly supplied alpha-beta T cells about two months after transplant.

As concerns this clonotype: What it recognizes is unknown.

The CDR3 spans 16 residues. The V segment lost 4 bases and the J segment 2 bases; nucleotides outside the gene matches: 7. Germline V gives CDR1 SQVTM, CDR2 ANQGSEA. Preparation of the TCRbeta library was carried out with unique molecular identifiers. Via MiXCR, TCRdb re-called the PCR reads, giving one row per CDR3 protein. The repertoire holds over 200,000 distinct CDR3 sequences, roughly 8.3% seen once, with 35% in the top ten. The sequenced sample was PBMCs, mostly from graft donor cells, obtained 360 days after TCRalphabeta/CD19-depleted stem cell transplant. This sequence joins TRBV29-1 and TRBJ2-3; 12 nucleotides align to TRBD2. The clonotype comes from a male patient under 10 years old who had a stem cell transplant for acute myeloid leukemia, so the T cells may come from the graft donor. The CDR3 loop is CSVAAGLAGFTDTQYF. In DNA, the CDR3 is TGCAGCGTTGCCGCTGGACTAGCGGGGTTCACAGATACGCAGTATTTT.